These 5 T cell receptor beta chains came from one sample sequenced in a study of radiotherapy plus CTLA-4 blockade in lung cancer. The data were produced by immunoSEQ multiplex PCR, yet TCRdb's version contains in-frame clones alone and is incomplete. Of 35,000 to 45,000 clones listed, 77% are singletons. The sample was peripheral blood, taken from a patient treated with radiotherapy plus ipilimumab. These receptors were collected from a human donor with non-small cell lung cancer whose response to radiotherapy plus ipilimumab could not be evaluated.

The chain uses TRBV5-1 and TRBJ2-5, with TRBD2 matching 8 bases. The length of the CDR3 is 17 residues. Germline V lookup: CDR1 SGHRS, CDR2 YFSETQ. Losses at the gene ends were 4 bases for V and 3 bases for J; bases not matched to a gene: 14. CDR3 amino acids: CASSRGSSGGPKETQYF. The CDR3 DNA follows: TGCGCCAGCAGCCGGGGGTCGTCGGGGGGGCCTAAAGAGACCCAGTACTTC.

The table lists this clone with a count of one. The V call is TRBV6-5, the J call TRBJ1-1, with D perhaps TRBD1 (5 bases). Germline CDR1 is MNHEY and CDR2 is SVGAGI. There are 14 residues in the CDR3. V lost 6 bases and J lost 3, with 14 bases in between. The DNA for the CDR3 is TGTGCCAGCAGCAACGGGGGTTTGGACACTGAAGCTTTCTTT. This translates into CASSNGGLDTEAFF.

J is TRBJ1-2 and V is TRBV4-1; tentative D call: TRBD1 (6 bases). The CDR3 runs to 13 residues. V was clipped by 4 bases and J by 6 bases, with 12 bases between them. CDR1 MGHRA and CDR2 YSYEKL come from the germline V gene. The DNA for the CDR3 is TGCGCCAGCAGCCCGGGACACAGAAATGGCTACACCTTC. Protein product: CASSPGHRNGYTF.

V usage is TRBV15 and J usage is TRBJ1-4; TRBD1 is a possible D gene (5 bases). The germline CDR1 and CDR2 sequences are LNHNV and YYDKDF (reference sequence). There are 14 residues in the CDR3. V lost 0 bases to trimming and J lost 4 bases, with 6 bases between them. The CDR3 sequence: CATSRDRVNEKLFF. The CDR3 DNA follows: TGTGCCACCAGCAGAGACAGGGTTAATGAAAAACTGTTTTTT.

This clone was counted between two and nine times. J is TRBJ1-1 and V is TRBV5-1; 7 nucleotides agree with TRBD1. Germline CDR1 reads SGHRS; CDR2 reads YFSETQ. J gave up 9 bases and V 4 bases, and 6 bases lay outside the gene matches. CDR3 length equals 12 residues. Here the CDR3 reads CASSPQGLQAFF. The CDR3 nucleotides are TGCGCCAGCAGCCCACAGGGGTTACAAGCTTTCTTT.